This record concerns one TCR beta chain sequence. There are 16 residues in the CDR3. V lost 2 bases and J lost 2; bases outside the gene matches: 7. Per the germline V gene, CDR1 is MNHEY and CDR2 is SVGAGI. All the patients suffered relapse after autologous stem cell transplantation, and brentuximab vedotin exposure differed. This sample was taken from a study of PD-1 blockade in classical Hodgkin lymphoma. The method was immunoSEQ multiplex PCR; TCRdb's version includes in-frame clones alone and lacks a portion of them. The sample has over 35,000 clones, 85% to 90% seen once. The chain couples TRBV6-5 to TRBJ2-3, with 7 positions matching TRBD2. The sequence came from a human donor with classical Hodgkin lymphoma. The sequencing used peripheral blood mononuclear cells (PBMCs), collected at baseline. The CDR3 region has the DNA TGTGCCAGCAGTTACCTACCAGCGGGGCCCACAGATACGCAGTATTTT. Protein product: CASSYLPAGPTDTQYF.